The count of the clone carrying this TCR beta chain is one. The treatment was: 19 received Ad26.COV2.S at low or high dose, single or two shots; five or six received placebo; per-sample allocation not given. Each sample was drawn 63 days after the first injection (of vaccine or placebo). The sample originates from a study of Ad26.COV2.S vaccination and SARS-CoV-2 variants. J was trimmed by 7 bases and V by 2 bases; bases with no gene match: 5. Germline CDR1 and CDR2: MNHEY and SMNVEV (reference sequence). The CDR3 is 14 residues long. Using immunoSEQ multiplex PCR, the repertoire was profiled, and TCRdb retains in-frame clones only, with some absent. The sample yields roughly 320,000 clones, around four fifths seen once.

The receptor's source is a person aged 18-60 years who received the Ad26.COV2.S COVID-19 vaccine or a placebo. The gene calls are TRBV27 and TRBJ1-2; 9 nucleotides match TRBD1. Sequencing was performed on peripheral blood, taken in a trial of Ad26.COV2.S vaccine versus placebo. The CDR3 DNA reads TGTGCCAGCAGTTTAATACAGGGGGCAGGTGGCTACACCTTC. Translation: CASSLIQGAGGYTF.